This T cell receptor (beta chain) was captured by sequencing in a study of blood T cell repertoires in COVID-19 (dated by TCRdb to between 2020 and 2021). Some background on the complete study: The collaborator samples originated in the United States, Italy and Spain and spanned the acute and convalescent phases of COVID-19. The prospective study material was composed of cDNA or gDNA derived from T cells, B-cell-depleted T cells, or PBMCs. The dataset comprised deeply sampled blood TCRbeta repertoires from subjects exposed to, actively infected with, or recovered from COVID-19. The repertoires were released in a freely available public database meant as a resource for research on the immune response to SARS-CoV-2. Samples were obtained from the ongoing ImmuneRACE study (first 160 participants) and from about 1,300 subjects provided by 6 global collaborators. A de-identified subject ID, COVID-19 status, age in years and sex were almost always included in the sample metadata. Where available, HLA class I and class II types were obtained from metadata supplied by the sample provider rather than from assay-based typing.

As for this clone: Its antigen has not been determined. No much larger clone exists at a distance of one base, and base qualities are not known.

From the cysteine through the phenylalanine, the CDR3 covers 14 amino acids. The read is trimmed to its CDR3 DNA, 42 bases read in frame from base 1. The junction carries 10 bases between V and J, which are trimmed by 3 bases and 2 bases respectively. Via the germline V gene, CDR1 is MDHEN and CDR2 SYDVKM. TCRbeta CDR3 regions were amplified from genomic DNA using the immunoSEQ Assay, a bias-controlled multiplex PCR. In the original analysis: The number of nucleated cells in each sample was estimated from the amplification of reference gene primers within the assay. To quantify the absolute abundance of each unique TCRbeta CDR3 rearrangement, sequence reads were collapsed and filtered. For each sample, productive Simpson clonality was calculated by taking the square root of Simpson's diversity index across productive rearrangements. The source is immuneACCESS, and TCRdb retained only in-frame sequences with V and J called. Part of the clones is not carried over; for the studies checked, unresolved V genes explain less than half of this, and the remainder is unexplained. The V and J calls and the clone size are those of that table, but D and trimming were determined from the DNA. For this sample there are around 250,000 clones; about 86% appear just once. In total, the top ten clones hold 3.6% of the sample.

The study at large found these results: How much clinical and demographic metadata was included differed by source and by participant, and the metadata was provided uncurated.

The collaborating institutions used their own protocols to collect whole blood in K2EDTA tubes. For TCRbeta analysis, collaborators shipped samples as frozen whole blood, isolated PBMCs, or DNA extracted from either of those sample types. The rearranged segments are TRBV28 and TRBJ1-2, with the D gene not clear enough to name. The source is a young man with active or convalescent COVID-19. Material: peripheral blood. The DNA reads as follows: TGTGCCAGCAGTTTTTCCTCACTAAACTATGGCTACACCTTC. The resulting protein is CASSFSSLNYGYTF.